The 21 T cell receptor beta chains given below trace back to one sample, sequenced in a study of T cell changes during pregnancy in multiple sclerosis. The protocol was immunoSEQ multiplex PCR, while the TCRdb copy is restricted to in-frame clones and leaves out a portion. Of about 70,000 clones listed, 90% to 95% are singletons. The starting material was peripheral blood, obtained in the third trimester of pregnancy. The receptor source for this set is a female donor with multiple sclerosis, enrolled in a pregnancy study.

V usage is TRBV30 and J usage is TRBJ2-7, with 8 bases that match TRBD1. The germline V gene has CDR1 GTSNPN and CDR2 SVGIG (reference sequence). CDR3 length equals 16 residues. V lost 2 bases and J lost 1; bases outside the gene matches: 10. The CDR3 region has the DNA TGTGCCTGGAGTATCGGCGGGACAGGCCTGTCCTACGAGCAGTACTTC. It codes for CAWSIGGTGLSYEQYF.

The chain carries TRBV30 and TRBJ2-3, with 9 nucleotides matching TRBD2. The length of the CDR3 is 14 residues. Unmatched junction bases numbered 6, after V lost 0 bases and J lost 8 bases. Germline V CDR1 and CDR2: GTSNPN, SVGIG (reference sequence). This chain's CDR3 is CAWSVGGGAFTQYF. In nucleotides, the CDR3 is TGTGCCTGGAGTGTCGGCGGGGGGGCTTTTACGCAGTATTTT. The whole variable domain, remainder taken from reference TRBV30 and TRBJ2-3, is SQTIHQWPATLVQPVGSPLSLECTVEGTSNPNLYWYRQAAGRGLQLLFYSVGIGQISSEVPQNLSASRPQDRQFILSSKKLLLSDSGFYLCAWSVGGGAFTQYFGPGTRLTVL.

The V call is TRBV14, the J call TRBJ2-7; D is perhaps TRBD1 (6 bases). Germline CDR1 reads SGHDN; CDR2 reads FVKESK. The CDR3 is 13 amino acids. The germline V and J ends were trimmed by 4 bases and 3 bases, with 10 bases remaining between them. The CDR3 nucleotides read TGTGCCAGCAGCCCACGGACAGTCTACGAGCAGTACTTC. It specifies CASSPRTVYEQYF.

V and J are TRBV6-1 and TRBJ1-4; 8 bases agree with TRBD1. The CDR3 covers 15 residues. J lost 2 bases, V lost 4 bases, and 3 bases had no gene match. CDR1 and CDR2 (germline): MNHNS, SASEGT. CDR3 sequence: CASSARTGTNEKLFF. Here the CDR3 DNA reads TGTGCCAGCAGTGCGAGGACAGGGACTAATGAAAAACTGTTTTTT.

The chain couples TRBV27 to TRBJ1-2, with D uncertain. Trimming took off 6 bases at V and 8 bases at J, with 19 bases between the two ends. This CDR3 has 14 amino acids. Germline CDR1 reads MNHEY; CDR2 reads SMNVEV (reference sequence). The CDR3 loop is CASRDPGQVWGYTF. In DNA, the CDR3 is TGTGCCAGCAGGGATCCCGGCCAGGTTTGGGGCTACACCTTC.

This chain connects TRBV7-3 to TRBJ2-1; D might be TRBD1 (5 bases). V was pared by 5 bases and J by 7 bases, with 12 bases between. Germline-derived CDR1 and CDR2 are SGHTA and FQGTGA. This CDR3 is built from 13 residues. The CDR3 loop reads CASSDPRVNEQFF. CDR3 nucleotide sequence: TGTGCCAGCAGCGACCCCAGGGTGAATGAGCAGTTCTTC. Based on the CDR3 plus reference TRBV7-3 and TRBJ2-1, the full variable domain is GAGVSQTPSNKVTEKGKYVELRCDPISGHTALYWYRQSLGQGPEFLIYFQGTGAADDSGLPNDRFFAVRPEGSVSTLKIQRTERGDSAVYLCASSDPRVNEQFFGPGTRLTVL.

This clone is labeled as medium-sized. The chain is built from TRBV6-4 and TRBJ2-3; D might be TRBD2 (6 bases). Trimming removed 6 bases at V and 0 bases at J, with 7 bases between. Looked up from germline, CDR1 is MRHNA and CDR2 is SNTAGT. CDR3 length equals 13 residues. CDR3 amino acids: CASSRGSTDTQYF. CDR3 bases: TGTGCCAGCAGCCGGGGGAGCACAGATACGCAGTATTTT.

CDR3 region: CASSQVARGYYGYTF. CDR3 in DNA: TGCGCCAGCAGCCAAGTCGCCAGGGGATATTATGGCTACACCTTC. The chain recombines TRBV4-3 with TRBJ1-2; TRBD1 might be the D (6 bases). The germline gives CDR1 LGHNA, CDR2 YSLEER. CDR3 length: 15 amino acids. The V gene lost 1 base and the J gene lost 5 bases, with 14 bases spanning the gap.

The V call is TRBV5-1, the J call TRBJ2-1; D perhaps matches TRBD1 (6 bases). This CDR3 is 15 amino acids long. Germline assignment: CDR1 SGHRS and CDR2 YFSETQ. V dropped 0 bases and J dropped 5 bases, with 12 bases sitting between them. As DNA, the CDR3 is TGCGCCAGCAGCTTGGCCCCAGGGGTCCACAATGAGCAGTTCTTC. As protein: CASSLAPGVHNEQFF.

The chain carries TRBV5-1 and TRBJ2-3, with D possibly being TRBD2 (6 bases). V was clipped by 0 bases and J by 3 bases, with 17 bases between them. Germline V gene data show CDR1 as SGHRS and CDR2 as YFSETQ. CDR3 length: 17 residues. CDR3 residues: CASSLAKSAGRTDTQYF. In DNA form, the CDR3 reads TGCGCCAGCAGCTTGGCCAAATCGGCGGGGAGGACAGATACGCAGTATTTT.

This chain connects TRBV19 to TRBJ2-6, with D perhaps TRBD1 (5 bases). Looked up from germline, CDR1 is LNHDA and CDR2 is SQIVND (reference sequence). This CDR3 spans 18 amino acids. V lost 0 bases and J 2 bases, leaving 14 bases between the germline ends. In nucleotides, the CDR3 is TGTGCCAGTAGTATAGATGCCAGGGTAAGCCCTGGGGCCAACGTCCTGACTTTC. Translating gives CASSIDARVSPGANVLTF.

The chain carries TRBV15 and TRBJ1-1; D ambiguous. Germline-derived CDR1 and CDR2 are LNHNV and YYDKDF (reference sequence). V was cut by 1 base and J by 11 bases, with 17 bases left in between. This CDR3 spans 14 amino acids. CDR3 sequence: CATSRAELGRSAFF. CDR3 in DNA: TGTGCCACCAGCAGAGCCGAACTAGGGCGATCCGCTTTCTTT.

This chain connects TRBV5-1 to TRBJ2-1, with 11 bases that match TRBD1. The CDR3 is 16 amino acids. The trim removed 2 bases at V and 6 bases at J, leaving 7 bases unmatched. The germline V gene has CDR1 SGHRS and CDR2 YFSETQ. CDR3 bases: TGCGCCAGCAGCTTACTCCGGGGGACAGGGGGCAATGAGCAGTTCTTC. It yields the protein CASSLLRGTGGNEQFF.

The CDR3 DNA follows: TGTGCCAGCAGCTTAGTAGGCGGCAGGGCCCAAGAGACCCAGTACTTC. Protein sequence: CASSLVGGRAQETQYF. The rearrangement joins TRBV7-2 to TRBJ2-5, with a tentative D call TRBD1 (5 bases). Germline assignment: CDR1 SGHTA and CDR2 FQGNSA. Deletions cut 1 base from V and 1 base from J, with 13 bases between. This CDR3 region has 16 residues.

The J gene is TRBJ1-5, the V gene TRBV5-6; 7 positions agree with TRBD1. Germline trimming cut 7 bases from V and 4 bases from J; bases unmatched to any gene: 5. CDR3 length equals 13 residues. CDR1 is SGHDT, CDR2 YYEEEE, per germline. The DNA of the CDR3 is TGTGCCAGCTCGACAGGGCGGAATCAGCCCCAGCATTTT. Protein sequence: CASSTGRNQPQHF.

The chain couples TRBV5-1 to TRBJ2-7; 9 bases align to TRBD1. The germline CDR1 and CDR2 sequences are SGHRS and YFSETQ. Trimming removed 4 bases from V and 5 bases from J; junction bases left unmatched: 4. CDR3 length: 13 residues. The DNA of the CDR3 is TGCGCCAGCAGCCCTGGGACAGGGAACGAGCAGTACTTC. Protein product: CASSPGTGNEQYF.

V and J are TRBV5-4 and TRBJ1-4; 7 nucleotides agree with TRBD1. CDR1 is SGHNT, CDR2 YYREEE, per germline (reference sequence). This CDR3 has 14 residues. V shed 4 bases, J shed 7 bases, and the junction held 7 bases outside the gene matches. In DNA, the CDR3 is TGTGCCAGCAGCCTAGCATGGGACAGTGAAAAACTGTTTTTT. Amino acids: CASSLAWDSEKLFF. Full variable domain (missing parts from reference TRBV5-4 and TRBJ1-4): ETGVTQSPTHLIKTRGQQVTLRCSSQSGHNTVSWYQQALGQGPQFIFQYYREEENGRGNFPPRFSGLQFPNYSSELNVNALELDDSALYLCASSLAWDSEKLFFGSGTQLSVL.

The V call is TRBV19, the J call TRBJ1-2, with D tentatively TRBD1 (6 bases). CDR3 length equals 15 residues. Per germline, CDR1 LNHDA and CDR2 SQIVND (reference sequence). V shed 5 bases and J shed 0 bases, with 13 bases lying between them. The CDR3 nucleotides are TGTGCCAGTAGTCTGGGGACAACTTCTAACTATGGCTACACCTTC. Protein: CASSLGTTSNYGYTF.

J is TRBJ1-2 and V is TRBV19; TRBD1 matches at 9 bases. This CDR3 is 14 amino acids long. CDR1 and CDR2 (germline): LNHDA, SQIVND (reference sequence). With 6 bases clipped from V and 7 bases from J, the junction kept 9 bases outside the gene matches. In nucleotides, the CDR3 is TGTGCCAGTAGAGTCACAGGGGGCGCTTCTGGCTACACCTTC. It translates to CASRVTGGASGYTF.

This chain connects TRBV30 to TRBJ1-2; TRBD1 matches 11 bases. The germline V gene encodes CDR1 GTSNPN and CDR2 SVGIG (reference sequence). The CDR3 consists of 16 residues. The V segment lost 4 bases and the J segment 8 bases; nucleotides outside the gene matches: 15. CDR3: CAWNNLGQGALEGYTF. The CDR3 nucleotides are TGTGCCTGGAATAACCTTGGACAGGGGGCTTTGGAAGGCTACACCTTC.

The V call is TRBV18, the J call TRBJ1-3, with no clear D. Trimming removed 3 bases at V and 4 bases at J, with 19 bases between. CDR1 and CDR2 from the germline V gene are KGHSH and LQKENI. This CDR3 is built from 17 residues. The CDR3 spells CASSPTPVGPTGNTIYF. In nucleotides, the CDR3 is TGTGCCAGCTCACCGACCCCGGTGGGCCCGACCGGAAACACCATATATTTT.